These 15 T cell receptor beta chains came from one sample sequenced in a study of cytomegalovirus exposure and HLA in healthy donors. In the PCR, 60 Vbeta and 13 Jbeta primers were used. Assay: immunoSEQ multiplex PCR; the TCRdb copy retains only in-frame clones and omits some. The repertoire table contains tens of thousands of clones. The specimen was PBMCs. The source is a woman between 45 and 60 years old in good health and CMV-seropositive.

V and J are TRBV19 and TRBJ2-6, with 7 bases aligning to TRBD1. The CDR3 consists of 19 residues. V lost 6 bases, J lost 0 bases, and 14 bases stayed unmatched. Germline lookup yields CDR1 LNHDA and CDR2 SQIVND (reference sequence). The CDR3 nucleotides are TGTGCCAGTAGGCCCGCATCCCCGGGACAGAACTCTGGGGCCAACGTCCTGACTTTC. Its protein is CASRPASPGQNSGANVLTF.

Here the CDR3 DNA reads TGTGCCAGCAGTGAATCAGGGAACACTGAAGCTTTCTTT. Its protein product is CASSESGNTEAFF. V usage is TRBV25-1 and J usage is TRBJ1-1, with D uncertain. Trimming shortened V by 1 base and J by 1 base, and 4 bases separated the two germline ends. Germline V gene sequence: CDR1 MGHDK, CDR2 SYGVNS. There are 13 residues in the CDR3.

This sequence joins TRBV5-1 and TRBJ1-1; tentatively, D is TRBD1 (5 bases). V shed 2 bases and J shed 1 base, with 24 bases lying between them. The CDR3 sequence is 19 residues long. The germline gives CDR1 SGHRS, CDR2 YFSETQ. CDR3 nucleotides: TGCGCCAGCAGCTTTGGGGCGGAACAAACGATATTGACGAACACTGAAGCTTTCTTT. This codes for CASSFGAEQTILTNTEAFF.

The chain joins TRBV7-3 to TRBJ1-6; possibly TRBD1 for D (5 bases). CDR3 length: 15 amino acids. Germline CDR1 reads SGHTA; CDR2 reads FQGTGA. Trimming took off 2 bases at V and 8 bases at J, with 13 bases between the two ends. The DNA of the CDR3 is TGTGCCAGCAGCTTAGAGGGAGGGGATGATTCACCCCTCCACTTT. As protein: CASSLEGGDDSPLHF. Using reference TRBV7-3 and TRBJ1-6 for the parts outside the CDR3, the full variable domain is GAGVSQTPSNKVTEKGKYVELRCDPISGHTALYWYRQSLGQGPEFLIYFQGTGAADDSGLPNDRFFAVRPEGSVSTLKIQRTERGDSAVYLCASSLEGGDDSPLHFGNGTRLTVT.

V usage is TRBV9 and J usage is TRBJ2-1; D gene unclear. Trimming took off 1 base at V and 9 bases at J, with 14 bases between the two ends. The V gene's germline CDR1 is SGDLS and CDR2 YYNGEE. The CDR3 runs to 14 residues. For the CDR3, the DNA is TGTGCCAGCAGCGTACGAGTAGCTGAGGCTGAGCAGTTCTTC. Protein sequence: CASSVRVAEAEQFF.

For the CDR3, the DNA is TGTGCCAGTAGTATAGATCAGCGGGGATTGAGTTCCTACGAGCAGTACTTC. Residues: CASSIDQRGLSSYEQYF. The chain combines TRBV19 with TRBJ2-7; TRBD2 matches 7 bases. J was trimmed by 1 base and V by 0 bases; bases with no gene match: 9. In germline, CDR1 is LNHDA, CDR2 SQIVND (reference sequence). The CDR3 sequence is 17 residues long.

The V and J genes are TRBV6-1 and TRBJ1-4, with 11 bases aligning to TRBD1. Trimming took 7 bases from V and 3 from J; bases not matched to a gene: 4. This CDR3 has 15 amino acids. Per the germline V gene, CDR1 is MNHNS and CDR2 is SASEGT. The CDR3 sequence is CASTGTGGSNEKLFF. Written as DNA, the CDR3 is TGTGCCAGCACCGGGACAGGGGGTTCTAATGAAAAACTGTTTTTT.

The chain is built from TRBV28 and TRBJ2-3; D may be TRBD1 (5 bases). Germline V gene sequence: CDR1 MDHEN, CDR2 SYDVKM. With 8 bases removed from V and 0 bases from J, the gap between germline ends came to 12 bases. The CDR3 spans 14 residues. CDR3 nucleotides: TGTGCCAGCTGGGGCTCTCCTAGCACAGATACGCAGTATTTT. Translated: CASWGSPSTDTQYF.

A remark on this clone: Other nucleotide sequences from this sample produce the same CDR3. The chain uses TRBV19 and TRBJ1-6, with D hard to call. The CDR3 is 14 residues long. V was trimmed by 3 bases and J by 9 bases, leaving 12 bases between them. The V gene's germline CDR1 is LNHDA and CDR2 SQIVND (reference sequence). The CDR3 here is CASSIDFVSSPLHF. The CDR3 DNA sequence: TGTGCCAGTAGTATTGACTTTGTGAGTTCACCCCTCCACTTT. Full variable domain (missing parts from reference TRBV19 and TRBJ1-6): DGGITQSPKYLFRKEGQNVTLSCEQNLNHDAMYWYRQDPGQGLRLIYYSQIVNDFQKGDIAEGYSVSREKKESFPLTVTSAQKNPTAFYLCASSIDFVSSPLHFGNGTRLTVT.

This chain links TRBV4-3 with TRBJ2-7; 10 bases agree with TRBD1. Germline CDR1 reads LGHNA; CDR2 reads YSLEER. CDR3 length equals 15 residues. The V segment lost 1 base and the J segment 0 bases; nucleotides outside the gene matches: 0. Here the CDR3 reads CASSQGTGGSYEQYF. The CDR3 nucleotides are TGCGCCAGCAGCCAAGGGACAGGGGGCTCCTACGAGCAGTACTTC.

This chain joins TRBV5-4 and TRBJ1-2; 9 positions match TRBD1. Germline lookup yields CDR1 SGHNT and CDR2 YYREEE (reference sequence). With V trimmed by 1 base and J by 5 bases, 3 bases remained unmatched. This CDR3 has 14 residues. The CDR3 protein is CASSLNRGLYGYTF. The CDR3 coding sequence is TGTGCCAGCAGCTTGAACAGGGGGCTATATGGCTACACCTTC.

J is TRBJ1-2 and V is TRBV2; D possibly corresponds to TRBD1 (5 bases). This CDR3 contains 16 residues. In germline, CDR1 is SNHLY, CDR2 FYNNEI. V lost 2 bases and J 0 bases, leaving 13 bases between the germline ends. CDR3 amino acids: CASSEIGGAPNYGYTF. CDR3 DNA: TGTGCCAGCAGTGAAATCGGAGGGGCTCCTAACTATGGCTACACCTTC.

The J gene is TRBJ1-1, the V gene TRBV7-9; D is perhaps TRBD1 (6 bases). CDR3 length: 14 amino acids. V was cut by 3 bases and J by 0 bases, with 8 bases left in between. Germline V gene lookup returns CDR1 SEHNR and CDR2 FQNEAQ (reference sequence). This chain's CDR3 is CASSFGQLNTEAFF. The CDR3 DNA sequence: TGTGCCAGCAGCTTTGGACAGCTGAACACTGAAGCTTTCTTT.

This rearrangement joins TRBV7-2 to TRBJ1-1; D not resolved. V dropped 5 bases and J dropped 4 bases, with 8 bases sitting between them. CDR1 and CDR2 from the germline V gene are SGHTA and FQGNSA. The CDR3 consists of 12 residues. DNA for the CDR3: TGTGCCAGCAGCCCGTACGGCACTGAAGCTTTCTTT. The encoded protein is CASSPYGTEAFF.

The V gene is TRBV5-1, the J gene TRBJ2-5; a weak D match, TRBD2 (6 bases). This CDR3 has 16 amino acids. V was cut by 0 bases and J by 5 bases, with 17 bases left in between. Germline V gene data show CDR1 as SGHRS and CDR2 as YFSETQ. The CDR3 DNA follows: TGCGCCAGCAGCTTGGGTTCTGGCGGGGCAGGGGAGACCCAGTACTTC. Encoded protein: CASSLGSGGAGETQYF.